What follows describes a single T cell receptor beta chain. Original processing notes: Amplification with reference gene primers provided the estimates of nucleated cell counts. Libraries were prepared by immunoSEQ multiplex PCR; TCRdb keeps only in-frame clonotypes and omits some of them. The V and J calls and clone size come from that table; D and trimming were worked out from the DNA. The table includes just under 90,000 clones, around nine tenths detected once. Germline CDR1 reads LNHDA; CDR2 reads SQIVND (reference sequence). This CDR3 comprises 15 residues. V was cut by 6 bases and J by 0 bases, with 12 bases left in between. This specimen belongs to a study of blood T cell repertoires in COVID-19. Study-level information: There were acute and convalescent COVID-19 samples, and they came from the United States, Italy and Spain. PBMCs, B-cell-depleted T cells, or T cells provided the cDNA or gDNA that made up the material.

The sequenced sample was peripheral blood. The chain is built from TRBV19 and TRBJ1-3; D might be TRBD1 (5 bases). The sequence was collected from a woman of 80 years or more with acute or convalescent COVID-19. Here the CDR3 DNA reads TGTGCCAGTAGCCCCCCCGGGGGCTCTGGAAACACCATATATTTT. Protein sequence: CASSPPGGSGNTIYF.